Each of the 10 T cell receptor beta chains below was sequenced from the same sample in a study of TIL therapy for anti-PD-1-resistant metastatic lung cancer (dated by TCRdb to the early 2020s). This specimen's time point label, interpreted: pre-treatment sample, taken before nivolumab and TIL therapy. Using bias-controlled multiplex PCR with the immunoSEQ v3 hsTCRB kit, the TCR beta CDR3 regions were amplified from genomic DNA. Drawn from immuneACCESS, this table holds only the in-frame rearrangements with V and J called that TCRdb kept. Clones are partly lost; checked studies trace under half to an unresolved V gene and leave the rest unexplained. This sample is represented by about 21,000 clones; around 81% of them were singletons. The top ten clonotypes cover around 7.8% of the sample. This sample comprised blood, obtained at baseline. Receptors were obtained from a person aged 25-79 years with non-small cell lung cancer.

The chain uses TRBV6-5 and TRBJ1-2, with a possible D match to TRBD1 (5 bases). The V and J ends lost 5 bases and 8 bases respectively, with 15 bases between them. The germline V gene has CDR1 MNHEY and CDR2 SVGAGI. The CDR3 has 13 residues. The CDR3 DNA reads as TGTGCCAGCAGTCCTGGGGGGGTGAGAGGCTACACCTTC. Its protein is CASSPGGVRGYTF.

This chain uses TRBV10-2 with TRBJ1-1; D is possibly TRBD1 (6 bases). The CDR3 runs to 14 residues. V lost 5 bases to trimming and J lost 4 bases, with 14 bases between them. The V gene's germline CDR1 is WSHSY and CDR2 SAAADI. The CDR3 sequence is CASSFTGYFTEAFF. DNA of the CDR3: TGCGCCAGCAGTTTCACAGGGTACTTCACTGAAGCTTTCTTT.

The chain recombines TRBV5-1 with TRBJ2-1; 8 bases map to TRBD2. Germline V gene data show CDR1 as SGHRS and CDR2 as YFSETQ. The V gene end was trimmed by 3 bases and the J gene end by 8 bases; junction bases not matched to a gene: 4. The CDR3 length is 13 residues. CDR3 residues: CASSWRGEYEQFF. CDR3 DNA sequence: TGCGCCAGCAGCTGGCGGGGGGAATATGAGCAGTTCTTC.

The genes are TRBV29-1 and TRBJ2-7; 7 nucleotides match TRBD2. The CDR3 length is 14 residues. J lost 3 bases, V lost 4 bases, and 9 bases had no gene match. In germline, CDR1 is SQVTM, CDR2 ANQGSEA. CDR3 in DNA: TGCAGCGTTGCCATTGCGGGAGTTCGCTACGAGCAGTACTTC. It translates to CSVAIAGVRYEQYF.

For the CDR3, the DNA is TGTGCCATCTCTCCGGCAGGGAGTCAGCCCCAGCATTTT. Its translation is CAISPAGSQPQHF. V usage is TRBV10-3 and J usage is TRBJ1-5; D is perhaps TRBD1 (5 bases). Per the germline V gene, CDR1 is ENHRY and CDR2 is SYGVKD. Trimming stripped 8 bases from V and 6 bases from J, with 14 bases between. The CDR3 spans 13 residues.

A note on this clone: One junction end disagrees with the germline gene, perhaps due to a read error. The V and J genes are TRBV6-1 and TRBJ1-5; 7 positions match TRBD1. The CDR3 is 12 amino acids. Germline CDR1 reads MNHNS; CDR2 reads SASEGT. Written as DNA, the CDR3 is TGTGCCAGCAGTGCCAACCCCGGGACAGCCAATTTT. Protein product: CASSANPGTANF.

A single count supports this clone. The CDR3 sequence: CASSIYRENSPLHF. The CDR3 DNA reads as TGTGCCAGCAGCATCTACAGGGAAAATTCACCCCTCCACTTT. The rearrangement uses TRBV5-4 and TRBJ1-6, with D perhaps TRBD1 (6 bases). Trimming pared 4 bases from V and 7 bases from J, leaving 12 bases between. The CDR3 runs to 14 residues. CDR1 and CDR2 (germline): SGHNT, YYREEE (reference sequence).

The CDR3 spells CASTGIEWSQTRGTGELFF. The DNA for the CDR3 is TGTGCCAGCACTGGTATCGAGTGGTCCCAGACTAGGGGAACCGGGGAGCTGTTTTTT. The gene calls are TRBV9 and TRBJ2-2; tentative D call: TRBD2 (6 bases). With 6 bases removed from V and 5 bases from J, the gap between germline ends came to 29 bases. The length of the CDR3 is 19 residues. Germline CDR1 SGDLS, CDR2 YYNGEE.

The CDR3 here is CASSSTGTGEFKKYF. The DNA of the CDR3 is TGTGCCAGCAGTTCAACCGGGACAGGCGAATTCAAGAAGTACTTC. V is TRBV28 and J is TRBJ2-7; 8 bases map to TRBD1. Trimming at V came to 4 bases and at J to 11 bases, leaving 16 bases not matched to a gene. The germline V gene has CDR1 MDHEN and CDR2 SYDVKM. The CDR3 sequence is 15 residues long.

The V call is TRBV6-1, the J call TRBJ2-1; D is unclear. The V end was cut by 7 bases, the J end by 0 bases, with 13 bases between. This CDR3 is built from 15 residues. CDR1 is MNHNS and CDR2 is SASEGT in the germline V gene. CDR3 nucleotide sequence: TGTGCCAGCAAGGCTTTGTTAAGCTCCTACAATGAGCAGTTCTTC. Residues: CASKALLSSYNEQFF.